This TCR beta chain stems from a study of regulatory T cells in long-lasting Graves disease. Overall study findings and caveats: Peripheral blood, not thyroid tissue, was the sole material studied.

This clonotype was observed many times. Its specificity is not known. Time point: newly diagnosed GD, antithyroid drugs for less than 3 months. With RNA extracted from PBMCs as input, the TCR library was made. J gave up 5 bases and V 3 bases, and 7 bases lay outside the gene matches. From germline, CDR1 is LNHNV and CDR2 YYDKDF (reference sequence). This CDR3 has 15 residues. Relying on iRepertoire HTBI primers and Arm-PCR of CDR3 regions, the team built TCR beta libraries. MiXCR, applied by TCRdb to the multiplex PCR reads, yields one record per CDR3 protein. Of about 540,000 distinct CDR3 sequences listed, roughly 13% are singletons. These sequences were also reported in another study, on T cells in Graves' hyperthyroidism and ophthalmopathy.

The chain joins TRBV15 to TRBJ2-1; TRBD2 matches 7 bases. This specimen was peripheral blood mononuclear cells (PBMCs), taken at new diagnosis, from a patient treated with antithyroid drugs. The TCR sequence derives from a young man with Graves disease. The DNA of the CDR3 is TGTGCCACCAGCAGTGGAGAGCGGGGAGACAATGAGCAGTTCTTC. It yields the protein CATSSGERGDNEQFF.